These T cell receptor beta chains were read from a single sample in a study of CD8 T cells in ankylosing spondylitis. Via MiXCR, TCRdb re-called the 5' RACE reads, giving one row per CDR3 protein. The sample gives about 320,000 distinct CDR3 sequences, 11% of which show up once; 8% to 9.5% is in the top ten. The sequenced sample was blood, either unsorted or a sorted T cell fraction (not recorded which). The receptors originated from a female donor with ankylosing spondylitis or in good health (not recorded which). Each CDR3 is given with its conserved first and last residue. Fields, in order: clone size, J gene, V gene, D gene, CDR3 protein, CDR3 DNA. The D gene is left open where the match is weak. The size field is filled for only some rows; it gives once, few, many or a size class.

few | TRBJ1-6 | TRBV3-1 | NA | CASSPEVYNSPLHF | TGTGCCAGCAGCCCGGAGGTTTATAATTCACCCCTCCACTTT
many | TRBJ2-3 | TRBV20-1 | TRBD1 | CSARSYATGEITDTQYF | TGCAGTGCTAGATCATATGCGACAGGGGAAATCACAGATACGCAGTATTTT
many | TRBJ1-3 | TRBV28 | NA | CASSLTGPHSGNTIYF | TGTGCCAGCAGTTTGACAGGCCCGCACTCTGGAAACACCATATATTTT
many | TRBJ2-7 | TRBV7-2 | NA | CASSPGGISLYEQYF | TGTGCCAGCAGCCCGGGGGGCATCTCCCTCTACGAGCAGTACTTC
many | TRBJ1-6 | TRBV12-3/TRBV12-4 | NA | CASRLQTNSPLHF | TGTGCCAGCAGGCTACAGACGAATTCACCCCTCCACTTT
NA | TRBJ2-3 | TRBV5-5 | NA | CACSLYDSDRGLDTQYF | TGTGCCTGCAGCTTGTACGACAGCGATCGAGGGTTGGATACGCAGTATTTT
many | TRBJ1-1 | TRBV2 | NA | CASSPNRGGGPTEAFF | TGTGCCAGCAGCCCAAACCGCGGAGGCGGTCCCACTGAAGCTTTCTTT
many | TRBJ1-1 | TRBV5-5 | NA | CASRSRQETVYTEAFF | TGTGCCAGCAGATCCAGACAGGAGACGGTTTACACTGAAGCTTTCTTT
many | TRBJ2-1 | TRBV5-1 | NA | CASSLTGVNEQFF | TGCGCCAGCAGCTTGACGGGGGTCAATGAGCAGTTCTTC
many | TRBJ2-6 | TRBV14 | NA | CASSQDPRTSGANVLTF | TGTGCCAGCAGCCAAGATCCGCGAACCTCTGGGGCCAACGTCCTGACTTTC
NA | TRBJ1-4 | TRBV10-3 | TRBD1 | CATGSPGQGIATNEKLFF | TGTGCCACCGGATCGCCGGGACAGGGGATTGCAACTAATGAAAAACTGTTTTTT
many | TRBJ2-7 | TRBV20-1 | TRBD2 | CSARAKSGRDLTLYEQYF | TGCAGTGCTAGAGCAAAAAGCGGGAGGGACCTAACCTTGTACGAGCAGTACTTC
few | TRBJ2-5 | TRBV5-1 | NA | CASSLGDGYQETQYF | TGCGCCAGCAGCTTGGGAGACGGATACCAAGAGACCCAGTACTTC
many | TRBJ1-4 | TRBV7-2 | NA | CASSLSRNVNEKLFF | TGTGCCAGCAGCTTAAGTCGGAATGTTAATGAAAAACTGTTTTTT
NA | TRBJ2-1 | TRBV7-2 | NA | CASSPDIGEQFF | TGTGCCAGCAGCCCCGATATAGGAGAGCAGTTCTTC
NA | TRBJ1-1 | TRBV11-2 | NA | CASSQVGIGAFF | TGTGCCAGCAGCCAAGTGGGTATAGGAGCTTTCTTT
NA | TRBJ2-1 | TRBV11-2 | NA | CASSLEGNYNEQFF | TGTGCCAGCAGCTTAGAGGGAAATTACAATGAGCAGTTCTTC
few | TRBJ2-2 | TRBV7-9 | NA | CASSLGTRRRDTGELFF | TGTGCCAGCAGCTTAGGGACGCGACGCAGGGACACCGGGGAGCTGTTTTTT
many | TRBJ2-1 | TRBV6-2/TRBV6-3 | TRBD2 | CASSGPSQLAGAYNEQFF | TGTGCCAGCAGTGGCCCGTCGCAACTAGCGGGGGCTTACAATGAGCAGTTCTTC
NA | TRBJ2-7 | TRBV27 | NA | CASSFWYEQYF | TGTGCCAGCAGTTTTTGGTACGAGCAGTACTTC
many | TRBJ2-1 | TRBV27 | NA | CASRPGRQRTGNEQFF | TGTGCCAGCAGGCCCGGGAGACAACGTACTGGGAATGAGCAGTTCTTC
many | TRBJ2-2 | TRBV5-1 | NA | CASSLFPPGYTNTGELFF | TGCGCCAGCAGCTTGTTTCCTCCAGGGTATACGAACACCGGGGAGCTGTTTTTT
many | TRBJ2-1 | TRBV7-9 | NA | CASSPTGHNEQFF | TGTGCCAGCAGCCCAACGGGCCACAATGAGCAGTTCTTC
many | TRBJ2-1 | TRBV7-6 | TRBD2 | CASSLAAGGPFEQFF | TGTGCCAGCAGCTTAGCCGCGGGGGGGCCATTTGAGCAGTTCTTC
few | TRBJ2-3 | TRBV24-1 | TRBD1 | CATTGGLTDTQYF | TGTGCCACCACAGGGGGATTAACAGATACGCAGTATTTT
many | TRBJ1-5 | TRBV28 | TRBD1 | CASSQTWTGRQPQHF | TGTGCCAGCAGTCAAACATGGACAGGGAGGCAGCCCCAGCATTTT
many | TRBJ2-7 | TRBV20-1 | NA | CSFRLRESSYEQYF | TGCAGTTTTCGGTTGAGGGAGAGCTCCTACGAGCAGTACTTC
many | TRBJ2-2 | TRBV7-2 | NA | CASSRLQGGELFF | TGTGCCAGCAGCCGTTTACAGGGAGGGGAGCTGTTTTTT
NA | TRBJ2-7 | TRBV18 | NA | CASSPYADRSSYEQYF | TGTGCCAGCTCACCTTACGCGGACAGATCCTCCTACGAGCAGTACTTC
many | TRBJ1-3 | TRBV6-1 | TRBD1 | CASSEQGAASGNTIYF | TGTGCCAGCAGTGAACAGGGGGCTGCCTCTGGAAACACCATATATTTT
many | TRBJ2-5 | TRBV18 | TRBD1 | CASSPPGQGKETQYF | TGTGCCAGCTCACCACCCGGACAGGGCAAGGAGACCCAGTACTTC
NA | TRBJ2-5 | TRBV20-1 | NA | CSAEDPQETQYF | TGCAGTGCCGAAGACCCCCAAGAGACCCAGTACTTC
few | TRBJ1-5 | TRBV7-2 | TRBD1 | CASSLTGGYQPQHF | TGTGCCAGCAGCTTAACAGGGGGGTATCAGCCCCAGCATTTT
NA | TRBJ2-7 | TRBV18 | TRBD1 | CASSSGQGATKQYF | TGTGCCAGCTCATCAGGACAGGGGGCGACTAAGCAGTACTTC
few | TRBJ2-7 | TRBV14 | NA | CASSQVGFGQYF | TGTGCCAGCAGCCAAGTTGGGTTCGGGCAGTACTTC
many | TRBJ2-2 | TRBV9 | TRBD2 | CASSSRLAGEILDTGELFF | TGTGCCAGCAGCTCCAGACTAGCGGGAGAAATATTGGACACCGGGGAGCTGTTTTTT
NA | TRBJ2-1 | TRBV4-2 | NA | CASSPPHYNEQFF | TGTGCCAGCAGCCCCCCCCACTACAATGAGCAGTTCTTC
many | TRBJ1-4 | TRBV6-5 | TRBD1 | CASSYLEGASEKLFF | TGTGCCAGCAGTTATTTGGAGGGGGCGAGTGAAAAACTGTTTTTT
few | TRBJ1-2 | TRBV20-1 | NA | CSARDAGQGNYGYTF | TGCAGTGCTAGAGATGCGGGGCAGGGAAACTATGGCTACACCTTC
many | TRBJ1-6 | TRBV20-1 | TRBD1 | CSARMPTGANSPLHF | TGCAGTGCTAGAATGCCCACAGGGGCGAATTCACCCCTCCACTTT
NA | TRBJ2-2 | TRBV4-3 | NA | CASSQGGVGPGELFF | TGCGCCAGCAGCCAAGGGGGAGTAGGGCCCGGGGAGCTGTTTTTT
NA | TRBJ2-7 | TRBV28 | NA | CASSPRQVLREQYF | TGTGCCAGCAGCCCCAGACAGGTACTACGGGAGCAGTACTTC
many | TRBJ1-6 | TRBV5-6 | TRBD1 | CASSLWTGVNNSPLHF | TGTGCCAGCAGCTTGTGGACAGGGGTAAATAATTCACCCCTCCACTTT
many | TRBJ1-5 | TRBV20-1 | NA | CSARNRAGSQPQHF | TGCAGTGCTAGAAACAGGGCCGGGAGTCAGCCCCAGCATTTT
NA | TRBJ2-5 | TRBV27 | TRBD2 | CASSSPRVSDSGMETQYF | TGTGCCAGCAGTTCCCCGCGCGTGTCAGATAGCGGGATGGAGACCCAGTACTTC
many | TRBJ2-1 | TRBV27 | TRBD1 | CASSFWLTGGVNEQFF | TGTGCCAGCAGTTTTTGGTTGACAGGGGGGGTGAATGAGCAGTTCTTC
many | TRBJ2-1 | TRBV4-3 | NA | CASSPFTAGSSYNEQFF | TGCGCCAGCAGCCCTTTTACGGCGGGAAGCTCCTACAATGAGCAGTTCTTC
many | TRBJ2-1 | TRBV15 | NA | CATSREYSGEQFF | TGTGCCACCAGCAGAGAATACTCTGGTGAGCAGTTCTTC
few | TRBJ2-1 | TRBV4-3 | NA | CASSLGQTSYNEQFF | TGCGCCAGCAGCCTTGGACAGACCTCCTACAATGAGCAGTTCTTC
many | TRBJ1-5 | TRBV4-2 | NA | CASSQDAPEPQHF | TGTGCCAGCAGCCAGGACGCCCCGGAGCCCCAGCATTTT